These 27 T cell receptor beta chains originate from one sample sequenced in a study of OX40 agonist ivuxolimab in advanced cancers. Sequenced by immunoSEQ multiplex PCR; TCRdb stores in-frame clones only, minus some. This sample has tens of thousands of clones; approximately 81% occur once, and the top ten carry around 16%. The starting material was CD4+ or CD8+ T cells sorted from blood, obtained in a trial of the OX40 agonist ivuxolimab. These receptor sequences come from an adult with an advanced solid tumor such as melanoma, head and neck, liver or kidney cancer.

The chain employs TRBV6-1 and TRBJ1-5, with D perhaps matching TRBD1 (6 bases). CDR1 and CDR2 from the germline V gene are MNHNS and SASEGT. The length of the CDR3 is 12 residues. V lost 7 bases and J 6 bases, leaving 10 bases between the germline ends. The CDR3 sequence: CASIRGGQPQHF. The CDR3 DNA is TGTGCCAGCATCAGGGGTGGTCAGCCCCAGCATTTT.

This clone is a singleton in its sample. V is TRBV30 and J is TRBJ1-2; perhaps TRBD1 as D (5 bases). The CDR3 covers 17 residues. The ends were cut back, 5 bases at V and 2 bases at J, with 24 bases in the middle. CDR1 is GTSNPN and CDR2 is SVGIG in the germline V gene (reference sequence). The CDR3 DNA follows: TGTGCCTGGCTAGGATATCAGACAGTTCAAATCAACTATGGCTACACCTTC. Translation: CAWLGYQTVQINYGYTF.

The V and J genes are TRBV7-6 and TRBJ2-7; a weak D match, TRBD2 (5 bases). Germline CDR1 is SGHVS and CDR2 is FNYEAQ. The V end was cut by 5 bases, the J end by 2 bases, with 19 bases between. The CDR3 sequence is 16 residues long. The CDR3, as DNA: TGTGCCAGCAGCGGAGGCCCCACGGCGGGTGCCTACGAGCAGTACTTC. Protein: CASSGGPTAGAYEQYF.

The gene calls are TRBV21-1 and TRBJ2-4; TRBD2 is the table's D call and was not checked against the DNA. TRBV21-1 is deemed a pseudogene. The CDR3 runs to 19 residues. The CDR3: CASSNMRTRLVIAKNIQYF. CDR3 nucleotides: TGTGCCAGCAGCAATATGAGGACCCGACTAGTGATAGCCAAAAACATTCAGTACTTC.

This chain uses TRBV27 with TRBJ1-6; maybe TRBD1 (5 bases). CDR3 length: 16 residues. Trimming pared 0 bases from V and 6 bases from J, leaving 12 bases between. CDR1 and CDR2 from the germline V gene are MNHEY and SMNVEV (reference sequence). The CDR3, as DNA: TGTGCCAGCAGTTTATCGACGGGGGGGAGTAATTCACCCCTCCACTTT. It codes for CASSLSTGGSNSPLHF.

The chain employs TRBV5-1 and TRBJ2-5; D is unresolved. CDR1 SGHRS and CDR2 YFSETQ come from the germline V gene. The length of the CDR3 is 14 residues. V shed 0 bases and J shed 5 bases, with 11 bases lying between them. The CDR3 bases are TGCGCCAGCAGCTTGGCCGATGCCGGGGAGACCCAGTACTTC. Amino acid sequence: CASSLADAGETQYF. Together with reference TRBV5-1 and TRBJ2-5, the CDR3 gives the full variable domain: KAGVTQTPRYLIKTRGQQVTLSCSPISGHRSVSWYQQTPGQGLQFLFEYFSETQRNKGNFPGRFSGRQFSNSRSEMNVSTLELGDSALYLCASSLADAGETQYFGPGTRLLVL.

This sequence joins TRBV19 and TRBJ2-7, with D maybe TRBD1 (6 bases). Per the germline V gene, CDR1 is LNHDA and CDR2 is SQIVND (reference sequence). V lost 7 bases to trimming and J lost 0 bases, with 16 bases between them. The CDR3 consists of 15 residues. In DNA, the CDR3 is TGTGCCAGTACTAGAGGGGGATTCCCCTCCTACGAGCAGTACTTC. Translating gives CASTRGGFPSYEQYF.

The rearrangement joins TRBV19 to TRBJ1-2; 11 bases line up with TRBD1. J was trimmed by 4 bases and V by 7 bases; bases with no gene match: 11. This CDR3 has 16 amino acids. Per germline, CDR1 LNHDA and CDR2 SQIVND (reference sequence). CDR3 protein: CASNPAWTGGRYGYTF. The CDR3 DNA follows: TGTGCCAGTAACCCCGCCTGGACAGGGGGCCGCTATGGCTACACCTTC.

This rearrangement joins TRBV9 to TRBJ1-1; 8 bases map to TRBD1. V lost 4 bases and J lost 6; bases outside the gene matches: 11. CDR3 length: 15 amino acids. Germline V gene lookup returns CDR1 SGDLS and CDR2 YYNGEE. CDR3 coding DNA: TGTGCCAGCAGCCCCTACACCGGGACAGGAGCTGAAGCTTTCTTT. Translating gives CASSPYTGTGAEAFF.

This clone turned up a few times. The chain recombines TRBV15 with TRBJ1-1; possible D gene TRBD1, 5 bases. The CDR3 has 9 amino acids. Trimming took off 4 bases at V and 11 bases at J, with 5 bases between the two ends. CDR1 is LNHNV and CDR2 is YYDKDF in the germline V gene (reference sequence). Here the CDR3 reads CATSTGAFF. In nucleotides, the CDR3 is TGTGCCACCAGCACAGGGGCTTTCTTT.

The chain combines TRBV19 with TRBJ2-1; 15 nucleotides align to TRBD2. The CDR3 is 18 amino acids. V shed 6 bases and J 4 bases; nucleotides not matched to a gene: 10. Looked up from germline, CDR1 is LNHDA and CDR2 is SQIVND (reference sequence). The CDR3 region is CASRSGLAGGRGYNEQFF. CDR3 sequence (DNA): TGTGCCAGTAGGTCGGGACTAGCGGGGGGTCGCGGATACAATGAGCAGTTCTTC.

V gene TRBV11-1 combines with J gene TRBJ1-3, with D possibly being TRBD1 (5 bases). The germline V gene encodes CDR1 SGHAT and CDR2 FQDESV (reference sequence). V dropped 6 bases and J dropped 0 bases, with 12 bases sitting between them. The CDR3 spans 15 residues. This CDR3 is CASSEGRISGNTIYF. The DNA of the CDR3 is TGTGCCAGCAGTGAGGGACGGATCTCTGGAAACACCATATATTTT.

This clone appeared a few times. CDR3 residues: CASSRPSGHTGELFF. DNA for the CDR3: TGTGCCAGCAGCCGCCCTAGCGGCCACACCGGGGAGCTGTTTTTT. This sequence joins TRBV9 and TRBJ2-2; 7 nucleotides line up with TRBD2. This CDR3 is 15 amino acids long. Trimming took 4 bases from V and 3 from J; bases not matched to a gene: 6. Per germline, CDR1 SGDLS and CDR2 YYNGEE.

V gene TRBV9 combines with J gene TRBJ2-3, with D tentatively TRBD2 (5 bases). CDR3 length equals 14 residues. V shed 4 bases and J shed 9 bases, with 18 bases lying between them. Germline assignment: CDR1 SGDLS and CDR2 YYNGEE. The CDR3 DNA sequence: TGTGCCAGCAGCCCACAAGGACTTATAGAGACGCAGTATTTT. Translating gives CASSPQGLIETQYF.

The CDR3 nucleotides are TGTGCCAGCAATAGTGCGACGACCTTTAACTATGGCTACACCTTC. As protein: CASNSATTFNYGYTF. The chain recombines TRBV6-1 with TRBJ1-2; D ambiguous. Trimming stripped 7 bases from V and 1 base from J, with 16 bases between. The length of the CDR3 is 15 residues. Germline CDR1 is MNHNS and CDR2 is SASEGT.

For this clone: Other DNA sequences in the same sample also yield this CDR3. The chain employs TRBV19 and TRBJ1-1; D unresolved. The CDR3 is made up of 13 amino acids. The ends were cut back, 2 bases at V and 1 base at J, with 5 bases in the middle. Germline lookup yields CDR1 LNHDA and CDR2 SQIVND (reference sequence). CDR3 sequence: CASSILGNTEAFF. The CDR3 nucleotides are TGTGCCAGTAGTATATTGGGGAACACTGAAGCTTTCTTT.

This sequence joins TRBV7-9 and TRBJ2-7, with D hard to call. The V end lost 2 bases, the J end lost 9 bases, and 14 bases lay between the germline ends. The CDR3 covers 13 residues. Germline V gene sequence: CDR1 SEHNR, CDR2 FQNEAQ (reference sequence). The CDR3 region has the DNA TGTGCCAGCAGCTTAAATAATGAGGTCGGGCAGTACTTC. Residues: CASSLNNEVGQYF.

This chain links TRBV12-5 with TRBJ1-5; 8 bases are shared with TRBD1. The CDR3 loop spans 15 amino acids. Per germline, CDR1 LGHNT and CDR2 FRNRAP. V trimming: 6 bases; J trimming: 1 base; junction bases outside the gene matches: 5. The CDR3 DNA follows: TGTGCTAGTGGCTTACAGGGGGTGAGCAATCAGCCCCAGCATTTT. This encodes CASGLQGVSNQPQHF.

This rearrangement joins TRBV7-9 to TRBJ2-7, with D maybe TRBD1 (5 bases). The V gene lost 3 bases and the J gene lost 6 bases, with 12 bases spanning the gap. The CDR3 has 13 residues. The germline V gene encodes CDR1 SEHNR and CDR2 FQNEAQ (reference sequence). CDR3 nucleotides: TGTGCCAGCAGCTTGGGTCCCACAGGCGAGCAGTACTTC. Residues: CASSLGPTGEQYF.

J is TRBJ1-4 and V is TRBV6-5, with D tentatively TRBD1 (6 bases). Deletions cut 2 bases from V and 7 bases from J, with 14 bases between. CDR1 is MNHEY and CDR2 is SVGAGI in the germline V gene. The length of the CDR3 is 15 residues. This CDR3 reads CASSYDISGVEKLFF. For the CDR3, the DNA is TGTGCCAGCAGTTACGACATCTCAGGGGTTGAAAAACTGTTTTTT.

The rearrangement joins TRBV15 to TRBJ1-1; D gene uncertain. This CDR3 is built from 16 residues. Between the trimmed V and J ends, which lost 1 base and 0 bases, there was a span of 12 bases. Germline CDR1 reads LNHNV; CDR2 reads YYDKDF (reference sequence). CDR3 amino acids: CATSRGVILLNTEAFF. The CDR3 coding sequence is TGTGCCACCAGCAGAGGAGTGATACTATTGAACACTGAAGCTTTCTTT.

This chain joins TRBV2 and TRBJ1-4; D is unclear. Germline V gene data show CDR1 as SNHLY and CDR2 as FYNNEI. This CDR3 comprises 15 residues. Trimming took off 7 bases at V and 3 bases at J, with 15 bases between the two ends. In DNA form, the CDR3 reads TGTGCCAGCATAAAACCGGGCTTCCCTAATGAAAAACTGTTTTTT. This encodes CASIKPGFPNEKLFF.

The V gene is TRBV10-3, the J gene TRBJ1-1, with 10 positions matching TRBD1. The CDR3 spans 16 residues. Germline loops: CDR1 ENHRY, CDR2 SYGVKD. With 10 bases clipped from V and 0 bases from J, the junction kept 11 bases outside the gene matches. CDR3 protein: CASHAGTGAMNTEAFF. CDR3 coding DNA: TGTGCCAGCCACGCCGGGACAGGGGCCATGAACACTGAAGCTTTCTTT.

The chain is built from TRBV6-5 and TRBJ1-3, with D possibly being TRBD1 (6 bases). This CDR3 contains 15 residues. Trimming left V 6 bases short and J 0 bases short, with 12 bases between. Germline lookup yields CDR1 MNHEY and CDR2 SVGAGI. The DNA of the CDR3 is TGTGCCAGCAGGAAGGACAGCAACTCTGGAAACACCATATATTTT. Translation gives CASRKDSNSGNTIYF.

This clone was counted only a few times. The chain carries TRBV5-4 and TRBJ2-7; TRBD1 aligns across 10 bases. The CDR3 consists of 15 residues. With V trimmed by 0 bases and J by 5 bases, 5 bases remained unmatched. Germline CDR1 SGHNT, CDR2 YYREEE (reference sequence). CDR3 protein: CASSLATGTGDEQYF. In DNA, the CDR3 is TGTGCCAGCAGCTTGGCCACCGGGACAGGGGACGAGCAGTACTTC.

The table lists this clone with a count of one. The rearrangement links TRBV5-4 to TRBJ2-5; TRBD1 agrees at 10 bases. From germline, CDR1 is SGHNT and CDR2 YYREEE (reference sequence). This CDR3 contains 15 residues. The J segment lost 5 bases and the V segment lost 4 bases, leaving 8 bases of the junction unmatched. CDR3 bases: TGTGCCAGCAGCGCGACAGGGGGCCGTTTGGAGACCCAGTACTTC. Translating it yields CASSATGGRLETQYF.

The chain links TRBV6-1 to TRBJ2-3; D is possibly TRBD2 (6 bases). CDR1 and CDR2 from the germline V gene are MNHNS and SASEGT. V was pared by 8 bases and J by 4 bases, with 10 bases between. The CDR3 spans 12 residues. Written as DNA, the CDR3 is TGTGCCAGCCGGGACTTCGCAGATACGCAGTATTTT. Its protein is CASRDFADTQYF.